Below are 20 T cell receptor beta chains sequenced from a single sample in a study of Tregs in tolerant kidney transplant recipients. Some clones are missing from TCRdb's copy, which holds only in-frame ones; the method was immunoSEQ multiplex PCR. The sample shows around 86,000 clones, 91% of them seen only once. The nonmyeloablative bone marrow transplants came from related graft donors, with transient mixed chimerism. The sequencing here drew on CD4+ T cells from blood (PBMCs), taken 24 months after the transplant. These receptors all come from a human patient who received a combined kidney and bone marrow transplant. Some T cells may be supplied by the graft donor.

The chain has TRBV14 and TRBJ1-5; TRBD1 matches 8 bases. V shed 2 bases, J shed 3 bases, and the junction held 9 bases outside the gene matches. The germline V gene encodes CDR1 SGHDN and CDR2 FVKESK. The CDR3 extends over 17 amino acids. The CDR3 nucleotides are TGTGCCAGCAGCCAAAAATCCGGGACAGGATACAATCAGCCCCAGCATTTT. Encoded protein: CASSQKSGTGYNQPQHF. The whole variable domain, filled in from reference TRBV14 and TRBJ1-5, reads EAGVTQFPSHSVIEKGQTVTLRCDPISGHDNLYWYRRVMGKEIKFLLHFVKESKQDESGMPNNRFLAERTGGTYSTLKVQPAELEDSGVYFCASSQKSGTGYNQPQHFGDGTRLSIL.

The chain is built from TRBV6-5 and TRBJ2-3; D remains unclear. Germline CDR1 reads MNHEY; CDR2 reads SVGAGI. V was clipped by 5 bases and J by 1 base, with 13 bases between them. The CDR3 extends over 15 amino acids. CDR3 in DNA: TGTGCCAGCAGTCTAACGCCGGTCCGCACAGATACGCAGTATTTT. It is translated as CASSLTPVRTDTQYF.

This rearrangement joins TRBV5-4 to TRBJ1-4; the D gene is possibly TRBD1 (6 bases). The CDR3 length is 15 residues. Germline values: CDR1 SGHNT, CDR2 YYREEE (reference sequence). Between the trimmed V and J ends, which lost 4 bases and 7 bases, there was a span of 17 bases. The CDR3 reads CASSTKTGSGEKLFF. The CDR3 DNA reads as TGTGCCAGCAGCACAAAAACAGGGAGCGGTGAAAAACTGTTTTTT.

The chain has TRBV7-8 and TRBJ1-3; maybe TRBD1 (5 bases). This CDR3 region has 14 residues. The V end was cut by 4 bases, the J end by 2 bases, with 9 bases between. In germline, CDR1 is SGHVS, CDR2 FQNEAQ. CDR3 region: CASSYRQTGNTIYF. The CDR3 DNA is TGTGCCAGCAGCTACCGACAGACTGGAAACACCATATATTTT.

This sequence joins TRBV7-3 and TRBJ2-5, with TRBD1 matching over 9 bases. Germline V CDR1 and CDR2: SGHTA, FQGTGA. V lost 5 bases to trimming and J lost 5 bases; unmatched junction nucleotides: 6. This CDR3 has 14 amino acids. This CDR3 is CASSRTGGAETQYF. The CDR3 nucleotides are TGTGCCAGCAGCCGTACAGGGGGCGCGGAGACCCAGTACTTC.

The chain has TRBV14 and TRBJ2-1; TRBD2 agrees at 9 bases. The CDR3 spans 15 residues. V was clipped by 0 bases and J by 8 bases; unmatched bases: 5. Looked up from germline, CDR1 is SGHDN and CDR2 is FVKESK. The CDR3 spells CASSQERGGWDEQFF. CDR3 coding DNA: TGTGCCAGCAGCCAAGAGCGGGGGGGCTGGGATGAGCAGTTCTTC.

The sample holds one count of this clone. The chain carries TRBV5-1 and TRBJ2-7, with 8 nucleotides matching TRBD2. The trim removed 4 bases at V and 2 bases at J, leaving 11 bases unmatched. Germline V gives CDR1 SGHRS, CDR2 YFSETQ. The CDR3 is 16 residues long. Here the CDR3 DNA reads TGCGCCAGCAGCCCCCAACCTACTAGCGGAACCTACGAGCAGTACTTC. It yields the protein CASSPQPTSGTYEQYF.

The gene calls are TRBV27 and TRBJ2-1; a possible D gene is TRBD2 (5 bases). The CDR3 runs to 16 residues. V lost 5 bases, J lost 5 bases, and 19 bases lay in between. Germline lookup yields CDR1 MNHEY and CDR2 SMNVEV (reference sequence). This CDR3 is CASSPRGRAGDNEQFF. The CDR3, as DNA: TGTGCCAGCAGTCCCCGGGGAAGGGCGGGCGACAATGAGCAGTTCTTC.

This clone was seen a handful of times. The chain has TRBV5-1 and TRBJ2-1; 11 nucleotides align to TRBD2. This CDR3 spans 17 amino acids. With 4 bases clipped from V and 6 bases from J, the junction kept 12 bases outside the gene matches. The germline CDR1 and CDR2 sequences are SGHRS and YFSETQ. CDR3 residues: CASSIHINSGRVNEQFF. The CDR3 DNA reads TGCGCCAGCAGCATCCACATAAATAGCGGGAGGGTCAATGAGCAGTTCTTC.

This chain connects TRBV2 to TRBJ2-1; the D gene is possibly TRBD1 (6 bases). In germline, CDR1 is SNHLY, CDR2 FYNNEI. This CDR3 has 15 residues. Trimming removed 3 bases from V and 4 bases from J, with 13 bases in between. This CDR3 is CASSDDRFPYNEQFF. In nucleotides, the CDR3 is TGTGCCAGCAGTGACGACAGGTTCCCATACAATGAGCAGTTCTTC.

The chain is built from TRBV6-5 and TRBJ1-2; 11 bases agree with TRBD1. The germline V gene encodes CDR1 MNHEY and CDR2 SVGAGI. V was clipped by 5 bases and J by 5 bases; unmatched bases: 7. The CDR3 consists of 15 residues. CDR3 residues: CASSREDRGPYGYTF. CDR3 sequence (DNA): TGTGCCAGCAGTAGAGAGGACAGGGGGCCGTATGGCTACACCTTC.

The count of this clone is one. This chain connects TRBV7-9 to TRBJ1-2, with D tentatively TRBD1 (6 bases). The germline CDR1 and CDR2 sequences are SEHNR and FQNEAQ (reference sequence). The V end was cut by 6 bases, the J end by 4 bases, with 15 bases between. The CDR3 runs to 14 residues. The CDR3 sequence is CASRGSGDAYGYTF. CDR3 nucleotides: TGTGCCAGCAGGGGGTCAGGGGACGCCTATGGCTACACCTTC. The full variable domain, its missing parts supplied by reference TRBV7-9 and TRBJ1-2, is DTGVSQNPRHKITKRGQNVTFRCDPISEHNRLYWYRQTLGQGPEFLTYFQNEAQLEKSRLLSDRFSAERPKGSFSTLEIQRTEQGDSAMYLCASRGSGDAYGYTFGSGTRLTVV.

This clone came up once. This sequence joins TRBV19 and TRBJ2-7, with D perhaps TRBD1 (6 bases). The CDR3 totals 14 residues. Per germline, CDR1 LNHDA and CDR2 SQIVND (reference sequence). V was clipped by 6 bases and J by 2 bases, with 14 bases between them. The CDR3 loop is CASRSTGYPYEQYF. Written as DNA, the CDR3 is TGTGCCAGTAGGTCCACAGGGTACCCCTACGAGCAGTACTTC.

This rearrangement joins TRBV30 to TRBJ2-7; D is possibly TRBD1 (5 bases). The germline gives CDR1 GTSNPN, CDR2 SVGIG (reference sequence). CDR3 length equals 14 residues. The germline V and J ends were trimmed by 3 bases and 3 bases, with 15 bases remaining between them. The CDR3 nucleotides are TGTGCCTGGAGCGATGACAGAAAGTACTACGAGCAGTACTTC. It is translated as CAWSDDRKYYEQYF.

The chain carries TRBV19 and TRBJ1-1; D possibly corresponds to TRBD1 (5 bases). The germline V gene encodes CDR1 LNHDA and CDR2 SQIVND (reference sequence). This CDR3 comprises 13 residues. The V gene lost 5 bases and the J gene lost 7 bases, with 14 bases spanning the gap. The CDR3 here is CASSSRGTLEAFF. The CDR3 coding sequence is TGTGCCAGTAGTTCCCGGGGGACCCTTGAAGCTTTCTTT.

The chain couples TRBV19 to TRBJ1-2; tentative D call: TRBD1 (6 bases). The length of the CDR3 is 12 residues. The germline gives CDR1 LNHDA, CDR2 SQIVND (reference sequence). Trimming left V 7 bases short and J 2 bases short, with 8 bases between. The CDR3 DNA is TGTGCCAGTAAAGGACAGAACTATGGCTACACCTTC. Translation: CASKGQNYGYTF. Supplemented by reference TRBV19 and TRBJ1-2, the full variable domain reads DGGITQSPKYLFRKEGQNVTLSCEQNLNHDAMYWYRQDPGQGLRLIYYSQIVNDFQKGDIAEGYSVSREKKESFPLTVTSAQKNPTAFYLCASKGQNYGYTFGSGTRLTVV.

This clone has a single count. V is TRBV19 and J is TRBJ2-7, with 11 bases matching TRBD1. Germline V gene data show CDR1 as LNHDA and CDR2 as SQIVND (reference sequence). The CDR3 contains 16 residues. V shed 5 bases, J shed 3 bases, and the junction held 9 bases outside the gene matches. CDR3: CASSPIGTGGYYEQYF. In DNA, the CDR3 is TGTGCCAGTAGTCCAATTGGGACAGGGGGGTACTACGAGCAGTACTTC.

This chain links TRBV7-2 with TRBJ1-1; no firm D call. The CDR3 sequence is 14 residues long. V lost 5 bases and J 1 base, leaving 11 bases between the germline ends. Per the germline V gene, CDR1 is SGHTA and CDR2 is FQGNSA. The CDR3 region has the DNA TGTGCCAGCAGCCCTATGGGAGGGAACACTGAAGCTTTCTTT. This sequence encodes CASSPMGGNTEAFF. Together with reference TRBV7-2 and TRBJ1-1, the CDR3 gives the full variable domain: GAGVSQSPSNKVTEKGKDVELRCDPISGHTALYWYRQSLGQGLEFLIYFQGNSAPDKSGLPSDRFSAERTGGSVSTLTIQRTQQEDSAVYLCASSPMGGNTEAFFGQGTRLTVV.

This rearrangement joins TRBV7-2 to TRBJ1-4; TRBD1 aligns across 9 bases. The CDR3 extends over 16 amino acids. Germline V gives CDR1 SGHTA, CDR2 FQGNSA. The V and J ends lost 4 bases and 3 bases, in that order; junction bases with no gene match: 6. The CDR3: CASSSQGARANEKLFF. CDR3 coding DNA: TGTGCCAGCAGCTCACAGGGGGCCCGGGCTAATGAAAAACTGTTTTTT.

The chain is built from TRBV5-4 and TRBJ2-4, with D maybe TRBD1 (6 bases). The CDR3 runs 15 residues. Germline values: CDR1 SGHNT, CDR2 YYREEE (reference sequence). With 6 bases removed from V and 1 base from J, the gap between germline ends came to 14 bases. CDR3 sequence reads: CASNLTGNAKNIQYF. The CDR3, as DNA: TGTGCCAGCAACTTAACAGGGAACGCCAAAAACATTCAGTACTTC.